This TCR beta chain was captured by sequencing in a study of cytomegalovirus exposure and HLA in healthy donors. These donors, healthy bone marrow donors, were studied. This clone was recorded once. Its antigen is as yet unknown. The PCR was carried out with 60 Vbeta primers and 13 Jbeta primers. Produced via immunoSEQ multiplex PCR; TCRdb's table is partial and in-frame only. The data contain approximately 280,000 clones, 86% of them singletons. Findings and limits, study-wide: Per a prior analysis, the majority of TCR beta V segments were productive roughly 90% or roughly 30% of the time. A later look showed TCR association rates differing by HLA locus, highest for DRB1 and lowest for HLA-C. Several of the most significant clusters were apparently associated with common viral pathogens in a later analysis.

Germline V CDR1 and CDR2: MNHEY, SVGAGI. The CDR3 totals 15 residues. V lost 4 bases and J lost 1, with 14 bases in between. Sequenced input: PBMCs. The receptor was derived from a man aged 40-49 years in good health and CMV-seropositive. V gene TRBV6-5 combines with J gene TRBJ2-7, with a weak D call TRBD1 (6 bases). CDR3: CASSSLRGESYEQYF. The CDR3 DNA sequence: TGTGCCAGCAGTTCCCTCAGGGGAGAGTCCTACGAGCAGTACTTC.